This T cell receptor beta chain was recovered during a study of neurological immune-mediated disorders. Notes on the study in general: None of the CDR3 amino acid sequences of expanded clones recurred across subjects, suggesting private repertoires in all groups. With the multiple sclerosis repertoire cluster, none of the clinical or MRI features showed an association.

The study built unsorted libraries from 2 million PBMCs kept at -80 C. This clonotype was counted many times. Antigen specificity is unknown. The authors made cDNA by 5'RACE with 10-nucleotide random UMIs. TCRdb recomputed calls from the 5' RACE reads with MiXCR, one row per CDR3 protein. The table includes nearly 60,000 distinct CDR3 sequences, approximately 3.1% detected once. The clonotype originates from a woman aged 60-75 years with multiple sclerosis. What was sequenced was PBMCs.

CDR3 region: CASSQEEGEGSNEKLFF. CDR3 coding DNA: TGCGCCAGCAGCCAAGAGGAAGGAGAGGGCTCTAATGAAAAACTGTTTTTT. The gene calls are TRBV4-1 and TRBJ1-4; D is unresolved. CDR1 and CDR2 (germline): MGHRA, YSYEKL. The ends were cut back, 0 bases at V and 3 bases at J, with 14 bases in the middle. This CDR3 comprises 17 residues.